This T cell receptor beta chain was observed in a study of T cells in Graves' hyperthyroidism and ophthalmopathy. There are 13 residues in the CDR3. Germline V gene sequence: CDR1 MNHEY, CDR2 SVGEGT. The trim removed 4 bases at V and 7 bases at J, leaving 5 bases unmatched. This clonotype was counted ten times or more. The CDR3 regions of TCR beta were amplified from RNA transcripts. Carried out on the TCR CDR3, a first-round RT-PCR used the HTBI primer set. TCRdb recomputed calls from the multiplex PCR reads with MiXCR, one row per CDR3 protein. The profile shows about 49,000 distinct CDR3 sequences, approximately 50% of them singletons.

The receptor was isolated from a man aged 18 to 30 with Graves' hyperthyroidism. Sequenced material: peripheral blood or thyroid tissue (not recorded which). V is TRBV6-2 or TRBV6-3 and J is TRBJ1-1, with TRBD1 identical over 8 bases. CDR3 nucleotide sequence: TGTGCCAGCAGTTGGGGGACAGGAGGTGAAGCTTTCTTT. This codes for CASSWGTGGEAFF.